The rows below give T cell receptor beta chains drawn from one sample of a study of blood T cells in healthy people across ages. MiXCR, applied by TCRdb to the 5' RACE reads, yields one record per CDR3 protein. The table shows just over 1 million distinct CDR3 sequences, with around 43% occurring only once. Sequenced input: blood. The receptor set was obtained from a woman aged 55-75 years in good health. The CDR3 runs from the conserved cysteine through the conserved F or W.

TRBV27	TRBJ1-1	15	CASSRRGKMNTEAFF
TRBV7-9	TRBJ2-5	15	CASSLGLAGDETQYF
TRBV11-2	TRBJ1-2	15	CASSHLWRGDYGYTF
TRBV6-2/TRBV6-3	TRBJ2-7	16	CASSYLTGAMTYEQYF
TRBV9	TRBJ2-1	18	CASSVAHGTSGSPNEQFF
TRBV2	TRBJ2-1	14	CASNSDRGKNEQFF
TRBV29-1	TRBJ2-1	11	CSVALTNEQFF
TRBV24-1	TRBJ2-1	11	CATSDFNEQFF
TRBV21-1	TRBJ2-1	13	CANPKWGGGVGFF
TRBV7-9	TRBJ1-1	16	CASSLFSPGMGTEAFF
TRBV30	TRBJ2-3	15	CAWSVQQGHSDTQYF
TRBV12-3/TRBV12-4	.	14	CASSLQGFTYEQYF
TRBV5-4	TRBJ2-3	16	CASSLGGGSGADTQYF
TRBV20-1	.	15	CSARGLAGEEYEQYF
TRBV25-1	TRBJ2-2	15	CASRKTGGYTGELFF
TRBV6-2/TRBV6-3	TRBJ2-7	16	CASSPELSEVTYEQYF
TRBV18	TRBJ1-2	15	CASSPQGAEGYGYTF
TRBV2	TRBJ2-7	16	CASARSWAGGPDEQYF
TRBV7-3	TRBJ2-1	15	CASSLNRASYNEQFF
TRBV12-3/TRBV12-4	TRBJ2-3	17	CASSFFIGGLSTDTQYF
TRBV7-3	TRBJ2-4	15	CASSLMGSVGDIQYF
TRBV18	TRBJ2-6	18	CASSSAGIGTSGANVLTF
TRBV3-1	TRBJ2-3	19	CASSQVGLAGNPPTDTRYF
TRBV12-3/TRBV12-4	TRBJ1-5	16	CASSPGTGAFNQPQHF
TRBV7-2	TRBJ2-1	14	CASSLVGTYNEQFF
TRBV3-1	TRBJ2-5	13	CASGLLVQETQYF
TRBV20-1	TRBJ2-1	14	CSAPGGWPYNEQFF
TRBV2	TRBJ2-3	17	CASSEGPGGPPGDTQYF
TRBV15	TRBJ2-5	15	CATSRDEGDGETQYF
TRBV27	TRBJ1-2	14	CASKGGGRNYGYTF
TRBV5-1	TRBJ2-3	15	CASSLDGATTDTQYF
TRBV24-1	.	14	CATSDWNRRNEQYF
TRBV5-4	TRBJ1-2	12	CASTRTGNGYTF
TRBV10-3	TRBJ2-1	14	CAISAMTRDNEQFF
TRBV9	TRBJ2-7	14	CASSVGIQNYEQYF
TRBV6-5	TRBJ1-2	14	CASSYRVRSYGYTF
TRBV4-2	TRBJ2-1	13	CASSQDIPNEQFF
TRBV29-1	TRBJ2-6	12	CSVALGANVLTF
TRBV3-1	TRBJ2-3	13	CASSPIMTDTQYF
TRBV20-1	TRBJ2-7	15	CSAGPGLAGPYEQYF
TRBV4-2	TRBJ2-1	16	CASSQGSGLGGNEQFF
TRBV7-2	TRBJ2-3	16	CASSPRGSGSIDTQYF
TRBV5-6	TRBJ2-5	17	CASSLARRTSEGETQYF
TRBV20-1	TRBJ2-7	17	CSARDNQGLAGRYEQYF
TRBV3-1	TRBJ2-7	16	CASSQAYSGGRNEQYF
TRBV6-5	TRBJ1-1	16	CASSPGGTGLNTEAFF
TRBV25-1	TRBJ2-3	14	CASSALAGADTPYF
TRBV7-9	TRBJ2-1	16	CASSRVLAASYNEQFF